This TCR beta chain appears in the sequencing data of a study of blood T cell repertoires in COVID-19. The CDR3 sequence is 14 residues long. Germline loops: CDR1 LNHDA, CDR2 SQIVND (reference sequence). The V gene lost 8 bases and the J gene lost 2 bases, with 12 bases spanning the gap. As handled by the study authors: Amplification from reference gene primers served as the basis for estimated nucleated cell counts. The protocol was immunoSEQ multiplex PCR, while the TCRdb copy is restricted to in-frame clones and leaves out a portion. The V and J calls and clone size were taken over from that table, and D and trimming were inferred from the DNA. The profile shows about 60,000 clones, over 70% of them singletons.

The chain carries TRBV19 and TRBJ2-2; no clear D. Sample: peripheral blood. The receptor was isolated from a man younger than 45 with COVID-19, enrolled during active disease. The CDR3 spells CASSLNSNTGELFF. In DNA form, the CDR3 reads TGTGCCAGTTCTTTGAACTCTAACACCGGGGAGCTGTTTTTT.